The present TCR beta chain was sequenced within a study of blood T cell repertoires in COVID-19. From germline, CDR1 is KGHSH and CDR2 LQKENI. There are 15 residues in the CDR3. Trimming pared 2 bases from V and 8 bases from J, leaving 13 bases between. Original analysis: Reference gene primer amplification gave estimated nucleated cell counts. Clones were read by immunoSEQ multiplex PCR, and TCRdb kept only the in-frame ones, dropping some. The DNA gave D and trimming, while V, J and clone size come from that table. Altogether 250,000 to 300,000 clones are present, around nine tenths being singletons, with the ten largest covering under 2.5%.

The chain uses TRBV18 and TRBJ1-6, with D possibly being TRBD1 (6 bases). Sequenced material: peripheral blood. This receptor was identified in a man between 45 and 60 years old with acute or convalescent COVID-19. CDR3 coding DNA: TGTGCCAGCTCACCAAGGGGACACCCGGATTCACCCCTCCACTTT. It encodes CASSPRGHPDSPLHF.